This T cell receptor beta chain was found in a study of regulatory T cells in long-lasting Graves disease. Specified time point: newly diagnosed GD, antithyroid drugs for less than 3 months. Scientists built the TCR library using RNA that was extracted from PBMCs. This clonotype was recorded many times. CDR3-region Arm-PCR and iRepertoire HTBI primers produced the TCR beta libraries. TCRdb processed the multiplex PCR reads anew with MiXCR; each CDR3 protein has one entry. The table has about 540,000 distinct CDR3 sequences, roughly 14% seen once. CDR3 length equals 16 residues. The germline V gene has CDR1 MDHEN and CDR2 SYDVKM. J was trimmed by 4 bases and V by 2 bases; bases with no gene match: 8. The same sample was also used in a study of T cells in Graves' hyperthyroidism and ophthalmopathy.

The TCR comes from a man younger than 45 with Graves disease. V gene TRBV28 combines with J gene TRBJ2-7; the match to TRBD2 covers 10 bases. This material consisted of peripheral blood mononuclear cells (PBMCs), taken at new diagnosis, from a patient treated with antithyroid drugs. The CDR3 nucleotides read TGTGCCAGCAGTTTAAAGCCTAGCGGGAGATTTTACGAGCAGTACTTC. Protein sequence: CASSLKPSGRFYEQYF.